The following is a T cell receptor beta chain sequence with its context. The sample originates from a study of vaccination and CD4 T cells after COVID-19. Study-level background: Six male and four female convalescents took part, two of them Hispanic.

Trimming took off 10 bases at V and 0 bases at J, with 19 bases between the two ends. The CDR3 consists of 16 residues. Germline V gives CDR1 MNHEY, CDR2 SVGEGT. Positive PCR tests came between March and December 2020, ahead of the US Alpha, Beta and Delta variants. Using its own MiXCR run on the PCR reads, TCRdb lists one record per CDR3 protein. The sample holds roughly 15,000 distinct CDR3 sequences, 66% seen once. The sample was CD4+ T cells from blood, taken after SARS-CoV-2 vaccination. The chain has TRBV6-2 or TRBV6-3 and TRBJ2-1; either TRBD1 or TRBD2 may fit D (6 bases each). This receptor was identified in a human donor who had recovered from COVID-19. The CDR3 DNA is TGTGCCACCGATATCGAAGGGGGGAGCTCCTACAATGAGCAGTTCTTC. Its translation: CATDIEGGSSYNEQFF.